The rows below give T cell receptor beta chains drawn from one sample of a study of blood T cell repertoires in COVID-19. Libraries were prepared by immunoSEQ multiplex PCR; TCRdb keeps only in-frame clonotypes and omits some of them. Of under 85,000 clones in the sample, roughly 80% were seen once. Sequenced: peripheral blood. These receptors all stem from a human donor in a cohort sampled during active COVID-19. Each CDR3 is given with its conserved first and last residue. D genes are given only for firm matches. Clone size appears in some rows only: once, few, many, or a class for an expanded clone.

V	D	J	size	DNA	CDR3
TRBV5-1	-	TRBJ1-6	-	TGCGCCAGCAGCCCCCGGGACATCAACTTT	CASSPRDINF
TRBV9	TRBD2	TRBJ2-1	once	TGTGCCAGCAGCGCAGGACTAGTCTACAATGAGCAGTTCTTC	CASSAGLVYNEQFF
TRBV25-1	-	TRBJ1-1	-	TGTGCCAGCGCTCGAGGACAGTCCACTGAAGCTTTCTTT	CASARGQSTEAFF
TRBV15	TRBD2	TRBJ2-1	-	TGTGCCACCAGCAGTGGGGCTAGCGGGGGGGCGAATGAGCAGTTCTTC	CATSSGASGGANEQFF
TRBV5-8	-	TRBJ2-4	-	TGTGCCAGCAGCTTGTTGTGGTCACTCGAAAACATTCAGTACTTC	CASSLLWSLENIQYF
TRBV30	-	TRBJ1-3	-	TGTGCCTGGAGTAGTTGGCGGCCAAACTCTGGAAACACCATATATTTT	CAWSSWRPNSGNTIYF
TRBV30	-	TRBJ2-3	-	TGTGCCTGGAGTGTACTTAAACGCACAGATACGCAGTATTTT	CAWSVLKRTDTQYF
TRBV4-3	-	TRBJ1-2	-	TGCGCCAGCAGCCAAGATCTGACAGCTCTTAACTATGGCTACACCTTC	CASSQDLTALNYGYTF
TRBV10-3	-	TRBJ1-1	few	TGTGCCATCAGTGATCGAGAACAGGGAAACACTGAAGCTTTCTTT	CAISDREQGNTEAFF
TRBV15	TRBD2	TRBJ2-1	-	TGTGCCACCAGCCGCAGCGGGGGGGGATTCAATGAGCAGTTCTTC	CATSRSGGGFNEQFF
TRBV19	TRBD1	TRBJ1-2	-	TGTGCCAGTAGTATAGGCAGGGGGCTATCTGGCTACACCTTC	CASSIGRGLSGYTF
TRBV7-9	TRBD2	TRBJ2-7	-	TGTGCCAGCAGCTCTCGGGGGGGTGACGGCTCCTACGAGCAGTACTTC	CASSSRGGDGSYEQYF
TRBV7-9	-	TRBJ2-7	-	TGTGCCAGCAGCTCCCGTTCCTACGAGCAGTACTTC	CASSSRSYEQYF
TRBV28	TRBD1	TRBJ1-2	once	TGTGCCAGCACTAAGGACAGGGGGTTCGACTATGGCTACACCTTC	CASTKDRGFDYGYTF
TRBV9	-	TRBJ1-6	-	TGTGCCAGCAGCCCCGGGACAACCTATAATTCACCCCTCCACTTT	CASSPGTTYNSPLHF
TRBV19	-	TRBJ1-1	-	TGTGCCAGTAGTTCAGGAAGACAGCTGGGCACTGAAGCTTTCTTT	CASSSGRQLGTEAFF
TRBV9	-	TRBJ2-7	few	TGTGCCAGCAGCCGTCTAGACGGATCCTACGAGCAGTACTTC	CASSRLDGSYEQYF
TRBV4-2	-	TRBJ1-3	many	TGTGCCAGCAGCCTCCTGGGCGGGTTTTCTGGAAACACCATATATTTT	CASSLLGGFSGNTIYF
TRBV2	-	TRBJ1-6	-	TGTGCCAGCAGTGAACGAAGGCCTCCGGCGGATTCACCCCTCCACTTT	CASSERRPPADSPLHF
TRBV6-2/TRBV6-3	-	TRBJ2-1	-	TGTGCCAGCAGTTACGACGGGTACAATGAGCAGTTCTTC	CASSYDGYNEQFF
TRBV7-9	-	TRBJ1-4	-	TGTGCCAGCAGCTTAGTGACAGCTGAAAAACTGTTTTTT	CASSLVTAEKLFF
TRBV28	TRBD1	TRBJ2-1	-	TGTGCCAGCAGTTTATTGGGGACAGGGGGCCTGGAGCAGTTCTTC	CASSLLGTGGLEQFF
TRBV3-1/TRBV3-2	-	TRBJ1-1	few	TGTGCCAGCAGGGGGGGGAGTGAAGCTTTCTTT	CASRGGSEAFF
TRBV5-5	-	TRBJ1-2	once	TGTGCCAGCAGCTTGGTGGGTCAGGTAGTCGGCGGCTACACCTTC	CASSLVGQVVGGYTF